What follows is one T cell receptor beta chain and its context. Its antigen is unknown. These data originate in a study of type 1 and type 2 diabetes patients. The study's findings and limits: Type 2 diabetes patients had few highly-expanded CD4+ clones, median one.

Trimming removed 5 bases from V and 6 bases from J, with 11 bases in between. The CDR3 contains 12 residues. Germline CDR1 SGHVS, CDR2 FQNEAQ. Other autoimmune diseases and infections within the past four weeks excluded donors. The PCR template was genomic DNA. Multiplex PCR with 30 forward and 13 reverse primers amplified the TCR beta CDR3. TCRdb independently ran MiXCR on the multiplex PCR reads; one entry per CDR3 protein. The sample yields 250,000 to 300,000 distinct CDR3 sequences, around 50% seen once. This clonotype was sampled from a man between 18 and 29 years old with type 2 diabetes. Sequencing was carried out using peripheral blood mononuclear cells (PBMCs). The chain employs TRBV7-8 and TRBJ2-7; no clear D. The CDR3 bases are TGTGCCAGCAGCCCAATAGGCGGCGAGCAGTACTTC. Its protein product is CASSPIGGEQYF. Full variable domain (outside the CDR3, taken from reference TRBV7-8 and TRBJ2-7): GAGVSQSPRYKVAKRGQDVALRCDPISGHVSLFWYQQALGQGPEFLTYFQNEAQLDKSGLPSDRFFAERPEGSVSTLKIQRTQQEDSAVYLCASSPIGGEQYFGPGTRLTVT.